Here is one TCR beta chain with its context. The participants were between roughly 18 and 100 years old and came from 20 to 30 US areas. The study assigned cohorts using participant-reported clinical history. The data derive from a study of blood T cell repertoires in COVID-19. Study summary: Donors in the United States, Italy and Spain gave samples during acute or convalescent COVID-19.

Some clones are missing from TCRdb's copy, which holds only in-frame ones; the method was immunoSEQ multiplex PCR. This sample carries around 170,000 clones, approximately 80% of them seen once, and the ten largest clones take roughly 7.3%. Trimming stripped 3 bases from V and 6 bases from J, with 8 bases between. From germline, CDR1 is MNHEY and CDR2 SMNVEV (reference sequence). CDR3 length: 13 residues. The sequenced sample consisted of PBMCs or T cells enriched from blood (not recorded which). This sequence joins TRBV27 and TRBJ2-2; D call uncertain. The clonotype comes from a woman aged 50 to 60 who had recovered from COVID-19. CDR3 residues: CASSFVGSGELFF. The CDR3 DNA follows: TGTGCCAGCAGTTTCGTTGGCTCCGGGGAGCTGTTTTTT.